Sequencing of this T cell receptor beta chain was carried out in a study of T cell responses to AZD1222 COVID-19 vaccine. Measured with immunoSEQ multiplex PCR; TCRdb has only the in-frame clones, and not every one. The data contain roughly 96,000 clones, roughly 90% of them singletons. General study points: Donors were largely white British and mainly female; clonal diversity was possibly underestimated. Baseline serology detected seropositivity in only a handful of AZD1222 recipients. Samples come after the peak T cell response, not at day 14.

Investigators merged groups given second doses at roughly 4 or roughly 12 weeks. This CDR3 is built from 13 residues. J was trimmed by 4 bases and V by 6 bases; bases with no gene match: 4. Germline CDR1 reads ENHRY; CDR2 reads SYGVKD. Of note for this clone: No antigen is known for it.

The chain is built from TRBV10-3 and TRBJ1-2; 8 positions agree with TRBD1. The sequenced sample was peripheral blood, obtained 28 days after the second AZD1222 dose. This TCR was recovered from an adult who received the AZD1222 COVID-19 vaccine. The CDR3 protein is CAISLQGVYGYTF. CDR3 coding DNA: TGTGCCATCAGCCTACAGGGGGTCTATGGCTACACCTTC.